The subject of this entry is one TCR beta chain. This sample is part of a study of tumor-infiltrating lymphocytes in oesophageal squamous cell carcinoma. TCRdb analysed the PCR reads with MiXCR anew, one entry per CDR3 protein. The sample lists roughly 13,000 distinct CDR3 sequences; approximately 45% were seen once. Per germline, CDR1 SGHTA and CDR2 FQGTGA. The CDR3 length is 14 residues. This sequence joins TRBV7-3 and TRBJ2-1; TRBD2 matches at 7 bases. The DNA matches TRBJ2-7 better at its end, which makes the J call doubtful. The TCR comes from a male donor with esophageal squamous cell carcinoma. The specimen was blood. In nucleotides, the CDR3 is TGTGCCAGCAGCCCGTCGGGGGGTCGGTACGAGCAGTACTTC. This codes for CASSPSGGRYEQYF.